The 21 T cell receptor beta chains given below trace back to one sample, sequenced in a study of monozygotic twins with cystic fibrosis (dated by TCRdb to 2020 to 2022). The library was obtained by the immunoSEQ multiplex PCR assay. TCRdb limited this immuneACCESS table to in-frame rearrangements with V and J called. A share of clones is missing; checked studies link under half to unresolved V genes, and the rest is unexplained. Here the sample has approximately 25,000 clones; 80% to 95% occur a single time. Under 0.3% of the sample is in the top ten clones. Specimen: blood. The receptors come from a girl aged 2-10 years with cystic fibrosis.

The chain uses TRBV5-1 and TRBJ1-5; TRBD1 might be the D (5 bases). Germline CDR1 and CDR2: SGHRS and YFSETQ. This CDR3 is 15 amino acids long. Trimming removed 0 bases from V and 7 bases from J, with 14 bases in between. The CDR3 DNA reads TGCGCCAGCAGCTTGGCAGGGAAATCGGAACAGCCCCAGCATTTT. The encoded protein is CASSLAGKSEQPQHF. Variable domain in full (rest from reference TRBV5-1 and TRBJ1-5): KAGVTQTPRYLIKTRGQQVTLSCSPISGHRSVSWYQQTPGQGLQFLFEYFSETQRNKGNFPGRFSGRQFSNSRSEMNVSTLELGDSALYLCASSLAGKSEQPQHFGDGTRLSIL.

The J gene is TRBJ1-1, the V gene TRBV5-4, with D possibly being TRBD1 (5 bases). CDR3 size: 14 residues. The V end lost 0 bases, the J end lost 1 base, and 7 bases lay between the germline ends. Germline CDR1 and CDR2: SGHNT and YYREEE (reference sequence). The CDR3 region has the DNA TGTGCCAGCAGCTTGGGGGGGAAGAACACTGAAGCTTTCTTT. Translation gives CASSLGGKNTEAFF.

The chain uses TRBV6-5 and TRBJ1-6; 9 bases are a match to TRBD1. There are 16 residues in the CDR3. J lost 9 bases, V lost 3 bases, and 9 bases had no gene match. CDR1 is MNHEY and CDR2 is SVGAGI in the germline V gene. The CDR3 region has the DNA TGTGCCAGCAGTTATTCTTCGGGACAGGGTATTTCACCCCTCCACTTT. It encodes CASSYSSGQGISPLHF.

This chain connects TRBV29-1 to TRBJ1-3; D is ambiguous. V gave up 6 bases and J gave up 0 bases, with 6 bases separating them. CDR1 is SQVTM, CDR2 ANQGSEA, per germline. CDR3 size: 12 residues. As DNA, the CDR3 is TGCAGCGTGAAGCTCTCTGGAAACACCATATATTTT. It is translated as CSVKLSGNTIYF.

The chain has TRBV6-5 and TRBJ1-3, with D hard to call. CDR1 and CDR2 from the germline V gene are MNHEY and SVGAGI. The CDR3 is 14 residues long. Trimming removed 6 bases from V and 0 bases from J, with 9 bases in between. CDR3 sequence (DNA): TGTGCCAGCAGCCCGGACTTCTCTGGAAACACCATATATTTT. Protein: CASSPDFSGNTIYF.

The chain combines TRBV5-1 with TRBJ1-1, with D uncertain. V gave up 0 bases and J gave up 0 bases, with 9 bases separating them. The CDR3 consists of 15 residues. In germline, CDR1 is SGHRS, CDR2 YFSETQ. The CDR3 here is CASSLAGSMNTEAFF. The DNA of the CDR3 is TGCGCCAGCAGCTTGGCGGGGTCTATGAACACTGAAGCTTTCTTT.

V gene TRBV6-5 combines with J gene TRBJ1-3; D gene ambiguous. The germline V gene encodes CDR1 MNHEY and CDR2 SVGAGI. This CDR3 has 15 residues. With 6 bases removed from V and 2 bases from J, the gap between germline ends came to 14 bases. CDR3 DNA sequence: TGTGCCAGCAGAGACATATCGGGAGCTGGAAACACCATATATTTT. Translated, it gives CASRDISGAGNTIYF.

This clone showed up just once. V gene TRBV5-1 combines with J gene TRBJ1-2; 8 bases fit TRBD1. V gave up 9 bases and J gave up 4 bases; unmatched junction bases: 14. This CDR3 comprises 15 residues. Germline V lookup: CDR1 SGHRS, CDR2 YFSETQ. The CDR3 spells CATKRGTGPSYGYTF. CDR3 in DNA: TGCGCCACCAAACGGGGGACAGGCCCCAGCTATGGCTACACCTTC.

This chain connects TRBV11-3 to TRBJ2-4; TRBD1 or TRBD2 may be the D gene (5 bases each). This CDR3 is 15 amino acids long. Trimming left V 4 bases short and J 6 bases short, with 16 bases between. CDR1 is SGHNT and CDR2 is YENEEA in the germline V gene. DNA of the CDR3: TGTGCCAGCAGCTCCTGGGACCCCAAGGGAAACATTCAGTACTTC. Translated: CASSSWDPKGNIQYF.

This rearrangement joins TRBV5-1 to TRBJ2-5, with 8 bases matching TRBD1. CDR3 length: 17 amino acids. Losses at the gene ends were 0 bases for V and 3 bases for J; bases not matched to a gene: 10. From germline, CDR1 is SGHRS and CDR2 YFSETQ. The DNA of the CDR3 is TGCGCCAGCAGCTTGGTTCAACGGGACAGGTTTGAAGAGACCCAGTACTTC. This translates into CASSLVQRDRFEETQYF.

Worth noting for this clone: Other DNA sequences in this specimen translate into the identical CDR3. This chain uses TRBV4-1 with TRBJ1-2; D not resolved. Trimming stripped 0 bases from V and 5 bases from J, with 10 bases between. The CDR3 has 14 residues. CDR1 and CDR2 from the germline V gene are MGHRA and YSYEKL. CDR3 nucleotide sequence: TGCGCCAGCAGCCAAGAAACTGGAGATTATGGCTACACCTTC. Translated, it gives CASSQETGDYGYTF.

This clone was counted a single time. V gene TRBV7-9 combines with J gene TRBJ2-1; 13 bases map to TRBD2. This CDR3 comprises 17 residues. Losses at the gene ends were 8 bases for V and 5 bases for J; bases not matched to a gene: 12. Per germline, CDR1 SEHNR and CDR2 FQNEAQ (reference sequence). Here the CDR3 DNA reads TGTGCCAGCTGTAATGGACTAGCGGGGGTGGGTAACAATGAGCAGTTCTTC. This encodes CASCNGLAGVGNNEQFF.

In DNA, the CDR3 is TGTGCCAGCAGTTACGCGACAGGGATTGGGCATGGCTACACCTTC. Residues: CASSYATGIGHGYTF. J is TRBJ1-2 and V is TRBV6-6, with TRBD1 matching over 7 bases. CDR3 length: 15 residues. Looked up from germline, CDR1 is MNHNY and CDR2 is SVGAGI (reference sequence). Trimming removed 2 bases from V and 6 bases from J; junction bases left unmatched: 9.

For the CDR3, the DNA is TGTGCCAGCAGGCTCCGGATTTCCTACGAGCAGTACTTC. This translates into CASRLRISYEQYF. The chain employs TRBV13 and TRBJ2-7; no firm D call. Germline-derived CDR1 and CDR2 are PRHDT and FYEKMQ (reference sequence). The CDR3 extends over 13 amino acids. V was trimmed by 6 bases and J by 1 base, leaving 10 bases between them.

In DNA form, the CDR3 reads TGTGCCAGCACCGGATCTTTGATAAACTATGGCTACACCTTC. Protein product: CASTGSLINYGYTF. This chain uses TRBV7-9 with TRBJ1-2; D unclear. The CDR3 consists of 14 residues. V was shortened by 7 bases and J by 2 bases, with 14 bases between the two germline ends. Per germline, CDR1 SEHNR and CDR2 FQNEAQ (reference sequence).

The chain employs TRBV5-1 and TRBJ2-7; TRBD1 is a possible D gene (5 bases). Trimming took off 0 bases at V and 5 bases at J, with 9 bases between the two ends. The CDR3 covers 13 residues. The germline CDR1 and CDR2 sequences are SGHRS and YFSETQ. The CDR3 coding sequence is TGCGCCAGCAGCTTGGCCAGGGTAGACGAGCAGTACTTC. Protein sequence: CASSLARVDEQYF. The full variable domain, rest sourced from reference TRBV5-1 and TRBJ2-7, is KAGVTQTPRYLIKTRGQQVTLSCSPISGHRSVSWYQQTPGQGLQFLFEYFSETQRNKGNFPGRFSGRQFSNSRSEMNVSTLELGDSALYLCASSLARVDEQYFGPGTRLTVT.

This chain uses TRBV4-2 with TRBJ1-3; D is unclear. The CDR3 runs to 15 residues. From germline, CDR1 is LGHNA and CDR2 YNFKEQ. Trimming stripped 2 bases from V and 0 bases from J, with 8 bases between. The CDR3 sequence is CASSQRQSSGNTIYF. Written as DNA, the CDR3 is TGTGCCAGCAGCCAACGGCAGAGCTCTGGAAACACCATATATTTT.

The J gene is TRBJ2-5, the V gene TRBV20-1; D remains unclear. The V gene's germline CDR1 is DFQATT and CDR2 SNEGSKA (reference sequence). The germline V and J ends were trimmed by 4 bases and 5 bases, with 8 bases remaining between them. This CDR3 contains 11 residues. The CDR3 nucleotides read TGCAGTGCTAACGAATTCGAGACCCAGTACTTC. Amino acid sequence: CSANEFETQYF.

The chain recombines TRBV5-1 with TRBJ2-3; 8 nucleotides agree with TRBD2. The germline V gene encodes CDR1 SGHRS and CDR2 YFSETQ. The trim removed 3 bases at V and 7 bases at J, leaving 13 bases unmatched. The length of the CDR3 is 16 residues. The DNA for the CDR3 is TGCGCCAGCAGCTCCGCTAGCCCCGGGGGGGGTAATACGCAGTATTTT. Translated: CASSSASPGGGNTQYF.

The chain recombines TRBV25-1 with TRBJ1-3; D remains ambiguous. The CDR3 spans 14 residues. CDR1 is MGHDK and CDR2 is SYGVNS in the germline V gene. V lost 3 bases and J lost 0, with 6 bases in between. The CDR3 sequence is CASSDSLSGNTIYF. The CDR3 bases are TGTGCCAGCAGTGATTCCCTCTCTGGAAACACCATATATTTT.

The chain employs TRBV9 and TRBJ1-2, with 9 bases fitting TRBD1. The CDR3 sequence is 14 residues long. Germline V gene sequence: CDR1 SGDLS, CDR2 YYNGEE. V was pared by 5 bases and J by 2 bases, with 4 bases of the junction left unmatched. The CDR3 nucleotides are TGTGCCAGCAGTTACGGACAGGGGAACTATGGCTACACCTTC. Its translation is CASSYGQGNYGYTF.